The T cell receptor (beta chain) under discussion was sequenced for a study of shared clonotypes between healthy human individuals. Execution of the assay was at deep level. Genomic DNA from each subset was divided evenly over several immunoSEQ plates. It was roughly 210 ng DNA, about 30,000 T cell genomes, that sorted-subset replicate PCRs used. The method was immunoSEQ multiplex PCR; TCRdb's version includes in-frame clones alone and lacks a portion of them. This table holds a few million clones, more than 90% found once. CDR1 is SGHRS, CDR2 YFSETQ, per germline. This CDR3 region has 16 residues. Trimming left V 0 bases short and J 4 bases short, with 16 bases between.

The rearrangement uses TRBV5-1 and TRBJ1-1, with D possibly TRBD1 on 5 matching bases. Sequencing input: naive CD4+ T cells sorted from blood. Subset denoted: CD45RA+ positively selected. The sequence was obtained from a man aged 18-30 years in good health. CDR3 sequence: CASSLGQGIFGTEAFF. CDR3 bases: TGCGCCAGCAGCTTGGGGCAGGGAATCTTTGGCACTGAAGCTTTCTTT.